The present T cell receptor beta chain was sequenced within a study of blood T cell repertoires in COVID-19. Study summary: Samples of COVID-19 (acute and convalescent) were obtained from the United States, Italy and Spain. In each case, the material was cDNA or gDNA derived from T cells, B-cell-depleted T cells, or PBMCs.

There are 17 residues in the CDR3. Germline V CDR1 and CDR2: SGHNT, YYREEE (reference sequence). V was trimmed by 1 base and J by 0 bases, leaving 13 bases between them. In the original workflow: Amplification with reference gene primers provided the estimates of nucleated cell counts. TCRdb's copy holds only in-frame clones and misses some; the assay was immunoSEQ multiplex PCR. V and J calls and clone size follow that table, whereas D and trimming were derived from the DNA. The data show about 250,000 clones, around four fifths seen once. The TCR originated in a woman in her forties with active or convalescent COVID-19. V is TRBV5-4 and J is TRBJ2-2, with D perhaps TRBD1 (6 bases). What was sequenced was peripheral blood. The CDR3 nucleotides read TGTGCCAGCAGCTTGTTATCCCGGACAGCGAACACCGGGGAGCTGTTTTTT. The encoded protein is CASSLLSRTANTGELFF.